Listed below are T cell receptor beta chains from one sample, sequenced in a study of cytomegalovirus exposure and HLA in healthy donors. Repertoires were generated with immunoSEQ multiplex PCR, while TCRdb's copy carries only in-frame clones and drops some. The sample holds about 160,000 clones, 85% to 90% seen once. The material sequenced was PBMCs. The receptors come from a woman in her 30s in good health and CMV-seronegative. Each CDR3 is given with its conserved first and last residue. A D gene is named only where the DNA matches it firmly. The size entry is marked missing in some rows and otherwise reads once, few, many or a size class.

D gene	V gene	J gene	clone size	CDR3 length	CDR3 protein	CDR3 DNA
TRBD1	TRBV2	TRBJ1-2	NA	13	CASRVTGAGGYTF	TGTGCCAGCAGGGTAACAGGGGCAGGGGGCTACACCTTC
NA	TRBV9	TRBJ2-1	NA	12	CASSEGTGEQFF	TGTGCCAGCAGCGAGGGGACTGGCGAGCAGTTCTTC
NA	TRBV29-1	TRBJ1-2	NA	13	CSVEFNDGYGYTF	TGCAGCGTTGAATTCAATGACGGCTATGGCTACACCTTC
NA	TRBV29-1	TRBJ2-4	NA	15	CSVPGGGEAKNIQYF	TGCAGCGTTCCCGGGGGCGGTGAAGCCAAAAACATTCAGTACTTC
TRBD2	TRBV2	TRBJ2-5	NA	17	CASSEGLRAGGTETQYF	TGTGCCAGCAGTGAAGGTCTTAGGGCGGGGGGGACAGAGACCCAGTACTTC
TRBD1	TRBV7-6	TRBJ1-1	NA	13	CASSITGGMEAFF	TGTGCCAGCAGCATAACAGGGGGCATGGAAGCTTTCTTT
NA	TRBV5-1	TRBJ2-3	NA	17	CASSVQGPRATTDTQYF	TGCGCCAGCAGCGTACAGGGCCCGAGGGCTACAACAGATACGCAGTATTTT
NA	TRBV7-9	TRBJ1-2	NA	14	CASSLAVTGRGYTF	TGTGCCAGCAGCTTAGCGGTCACAGGCCGGGGCTACACCTTC
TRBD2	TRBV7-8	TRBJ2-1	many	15	CASSQGLAVRDEQFF	TGTGCCAGCAGCCAGGGACTAGCGGTGAGGGATGAGCAGTTCTTC
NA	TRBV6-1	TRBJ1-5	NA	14	CASTGGQTNQPQHF	TGTGCCAGCACGGGAGGACAGACTAATCAGCCCCAGCATTTT
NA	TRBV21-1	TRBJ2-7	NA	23	CASSKELLQAGQGPLSFSCEQYF	TGTGCCAGCAGCAAAGAACTGTTACAGGCGGGACAGGGGCCCTTGTCCTTCTCCTGCGAGCAGTACTTC
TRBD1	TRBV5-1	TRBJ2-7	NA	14	CASSYRQGEGEQYF	TGCGCCAGCAGCTATCGACAGGGAGAGGGCGAGCAGTACTTC
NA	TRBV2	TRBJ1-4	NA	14	CAIDTGRRDEKLFF	TGTGCCATAGACACGGGACGACGAGATGAAAAACTGTTTTTT
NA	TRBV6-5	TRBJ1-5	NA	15	CASSYSQYSNQPQHF	TGTGCCAGCAGTTACTCGCAGTATAGCAATCAGCCCCAGCATTTT
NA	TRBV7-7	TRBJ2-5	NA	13	CASSLVGGETQYF	TGTGCCAGCAGCTTAGTCGGGGGTGAGACCCAGTACTTC
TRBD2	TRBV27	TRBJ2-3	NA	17	CASSELKTSGNTDTQYF	TGTGCCAGTAGCGAACTCAAGACTAGCGGGAACACAGATACGCAGTATTTT
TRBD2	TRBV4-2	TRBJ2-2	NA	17	CASSQVTSGRNTGELFF	TGTGCCAGCAGCCAAGTTACAAGCGGGAGGAACACCGGGGAGCTGTTTTTT
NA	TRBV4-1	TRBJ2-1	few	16	CASSQDSQGSYNEQFF	TGCGCCAGCAGCCAAGATAGTCAGGGGTCCTACAATGAGCAGTTCTTC
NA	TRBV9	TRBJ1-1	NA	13	CASSVDASDEAFF	TGTGCCAGCAGCGTAGATGCTTCGGATGAAGCTTTCTTT
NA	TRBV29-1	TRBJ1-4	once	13	CSVGGTTNEKLFF	TGCAGCGTTGGAGGAACAACTAATGAAAAACTGTTTTTT
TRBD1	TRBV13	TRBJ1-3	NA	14	CASSRLDRGNTIYF	TGTGCCAGCAGCCGATTGGACAGGGGGAACACCATATATTTT
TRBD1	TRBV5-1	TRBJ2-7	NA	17	CASSLAGLGQGAWEQYF	TGCGCCAGCAGCTTGGCGGGTCTGGGACAGGGGGCGTGGGAGCAGTACTTC
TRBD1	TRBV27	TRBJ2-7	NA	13	CASSFGQEYEQYF	TGTGCCAGCAGTTTCGGACAGGAGTACGAGCAGTACTTC
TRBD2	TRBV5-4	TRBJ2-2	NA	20	CASSIGLAGSPISYTGELFF	TGTGCCAGCAGCATAGGACTAGCGGGTTCCCCAATTAGTTACACCGGGGAGCTGTTTTTT
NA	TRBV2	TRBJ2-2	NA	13	CASSEVPGSWLFF	TGTGCCAGCAGTGAAGTACCCGGATCGTGGCTGTTTTTT
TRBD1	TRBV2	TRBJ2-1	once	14	CASSGTGGRNEQFF	TGTGCCAGCAGTGGGACAGGGGGCAGGAATGAGCAGTTCTTC
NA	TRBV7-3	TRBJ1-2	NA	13	CASSLTRGFGYTF	TGTGCCAGCAGCTTAACTAGGGGTTTCGGCTACACCTTC
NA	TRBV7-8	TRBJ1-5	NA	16	CASSLVPDRSNQPQHF	TGTGCCAGCAGCTTAGTCCCAGACAGGAGTAATCAGCCCCAGCATTTT
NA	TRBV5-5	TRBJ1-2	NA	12	CASSPDRYGYTF	TGTGCCAGCAGCCCGGACAGATATGGCTACACCTTC
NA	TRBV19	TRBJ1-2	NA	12	CASQTGIGGYTF	TGTGCCAGCCAGACCGGGATCGGTGGCTACACCTTC
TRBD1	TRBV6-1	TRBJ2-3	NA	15	CASALDQGATDTQYF	TGTGCCAGCGCGTTGGACCAGGGGGCTACAGATACGCAGTATTTT
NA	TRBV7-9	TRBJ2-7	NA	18	CASSARASNRPSSYEQYF	TGTGCCAGCAGCGCGAGAGCTAGCAACAGGCCCAGCTCCTACGAGCAGTACTTC
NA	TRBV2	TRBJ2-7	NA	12	CASSDNSYEQYF	TGTGCCAGCAGTGACAACAGCTACGAGCAGTACTTC
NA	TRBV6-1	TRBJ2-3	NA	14	CASSLSGPTDTQYF	TGTGCCAGCAGTCTTAGCGGACCCACAGATACGCAGTATTTT
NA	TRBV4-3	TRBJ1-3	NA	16	CASSQGSTGSGNTIYF	TGCGCCAGCAGCCAAGGATCGACAGGCTCTGGAAACACCATATATTTT
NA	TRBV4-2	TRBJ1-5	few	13	CASSQGTNQPQHF	TGTGCCAGCAGCCAGGGGACTAATCAGCCCCAGCATTTT
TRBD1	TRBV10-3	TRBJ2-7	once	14	CAISSTGGSYEQYF	TGTGCCATCAGTTCGACAGGGGGCTCCTACGAGCAGTACTTC
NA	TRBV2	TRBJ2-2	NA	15	CASSYQVTDTGELFF	TGTGCCAGCAGTTACCAGGTGACGGACACCGGGGAGCTGTTTTTT
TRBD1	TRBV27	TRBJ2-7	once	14	CASSFDTGVNEQYF	TGTGCCAGCAGTTTCGACACAGGGGTTAACGAGCAGTACTTC
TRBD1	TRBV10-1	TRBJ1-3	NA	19	CASRGDRSLPGYSGNTIYF	TGCGCCAGCAGGGGGGACAGGTCCTTACCCGGTTACTCTGGAAACACCATATATTTT
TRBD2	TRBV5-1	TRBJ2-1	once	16	CASSLEWSAGGYEQFF	TGCGCCAGCAGCTTGGAGTGGTCGGCGGGGGGCTATGAGCAGTTCTTC
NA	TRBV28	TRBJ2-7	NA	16	CASRVSEGSASYEQYF	TGTGCCAGCCGGGTTTCTGAGGGTAGCGCATCCTACGAGCAGTACTTC
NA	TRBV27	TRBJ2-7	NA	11	CASSISYEQYF	TGTGCCAGCAGTATCTCCTACGAGCAGTACTTC
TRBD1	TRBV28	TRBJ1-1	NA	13	CASSPRGATEAFF	TGTGCCAGCAGTCCCAGGGGGGCCACTGAAGCTTTCTTT
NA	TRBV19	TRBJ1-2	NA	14	CATHLPLSPYGYTF	TGTGCCACCCATCTCCCACTTTCCCCCTATGGCTACACCTTC
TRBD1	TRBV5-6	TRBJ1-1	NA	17	CASSLGQGRFGNTEAFF	TGTGCCAGCAGCTTGGGACAGGGGAGATTCGGGAACACTGAAGCTTTCTTT
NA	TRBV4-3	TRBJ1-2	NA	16	CASSQETVIRGFGYTF	TGCGCCAGCAGCCAAGAGACCGTCATTAGGGGTTTTGGCTACACCTTC
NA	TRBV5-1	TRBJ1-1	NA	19	CASSFFLGTWQGQNTEAFF	TGCGCCAGCAGCTTCTTCCTCGGGACTTGGCAAGGGCAGAACACTGAAGCTTTCTTT
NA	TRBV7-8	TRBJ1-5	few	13	CASSPLGALAQHF	TGTGCCAGCAGCCCCTTGGGAGCCCTAGCCCAGCATTTT
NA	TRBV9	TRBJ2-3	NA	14	CASSVTDYTDTQYF	TGTGCCAGCAGCGTGACCGACTACACAGATACGCAGTATTTT
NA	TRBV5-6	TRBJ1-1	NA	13	CASSLEGNTEAFF	TGTGCCAGCAGCTTGGAGGGGAACACTGAAGCTTTCTTT
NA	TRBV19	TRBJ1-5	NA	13	CASSMQKNQPQHF	TGTGCCAGTAGTATGCAGAAAAATCAGCCCCAGCATTTT
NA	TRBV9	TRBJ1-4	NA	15	CASSARRGVSEKLFF	TGTGCCAGCAGCGCCCGAAGGGGGGTTAGTGAAAAACTGTTTTTT
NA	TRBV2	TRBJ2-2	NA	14	CASTNYANTGELFF	TGTGCCAGCACCAATTACGCGAACACCGGGGAGCTGTTTTTT
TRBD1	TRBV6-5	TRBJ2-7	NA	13	CASARDSSYEQYF	TGTGCCAGTGCCCGGGACAGTTCCTACGAGCAGTACTTC